These T cell receptor beta chains were read from a single sample in a study of cytomegalovirus exposure and HLA in healthy donors. Using immunoSEQ multiplex PCR, the repertoire was profiled, and TCRdb retains in-frame clones only, with some absent. This table has fewer than 350,000 clones, around 90% appearing once. Sequenced material: PBMCs. These receptors all come from a woman between 18 and 29 years old in good health and CMV-seronegative. The conserved cysteine and the conserved F or W are not part of the CDR3 here. Clone size is not always given. Where it is, it says once, few, many or a class for expanded clones.

>16|-|TRBV7-9|TRBJ1-6
ASSGRTGGSSYNSPLH
>12|-|TRBV7-3|TRBJ2-2
ASRGTANTGELF
>13|-|TRBV6-5|TRBJ1-6
ASSLEGASNSPLH
>14|-|TRBV19|TRBJ1-2
ASSPLGQVANYGYT
>9|few|TRBV20-1|TRBJ1-1
SSGWNAEAF
>13|-|TRBV5-6|TRBJ2-7
ASSLEGAGSYEQY
>13|once|TRBV7-2|TRBJ2-7
ASSLSGWTSYEQY
>12|few|TRBV4-1|TRBJ2-7
ASSKGGGFYEQY
>12|-|TRBV9|TRBJ2-5
ASSVGGTQETQY
>13|-|TRBV6-1|TRBJ2-5
ASSGSGGATETQY
>13|-|TRBV5-1|TRBJ2-1
ASSATSGGVYEQF
>11|-|TRBV19|TRBJ1-1
ASSWDRDFEAF
>15|-|TRBV7-9|TRBJ1-2
ASSPTPGQGNSQKET
>11|-|TRBV25-1|TRBJ2-7
ASSEAGAYEQY
>16|-|TRBV7-6|TRBJ2-7
ASSLGPAGTATYYEQY
>15|-|TRBV5-6|TRBJ1-1
ASSLDNWGQMNTEAF
>13|once|TRBV18|TRBJ1-1
ASSPREAVNTEAF
>13|-|TRBV27|TRBJ1-4
ASSETRATNEKLF
>19|-|TRBV9|TRBJ2-1
ASSVRGGTRGGLGYYNEQF
>13|-|TRBV7-7|TRBJ2-7
ASSPTMTATYEQY
>11|-|TRBV5-1|TRBJ1-1
ASRGQQNTEAF
>18|-|TRBV5-1|TRBJ2-6
ASSTEPGSATTSGANVLT
>15|-|TRBV7-9|TRBJ2-1
ASSLGLAGGSYNEQF
>11|-|TRBV2|TRBJ2-2
ASRSLNTGELF
>15|-|TRBV5-4|TRBJ1-1
ASSHYLDRGRVTEAF
>13|-|TRBV29-1|TRBJ1-3
SVGDRGRSGNTIY
>11|once|TRBV5-1|TRBJ1-1
ASSHRGGTEAF
>17|-|TRBV10-1|TRBJ2-2
ASSELCRPEQVYTGELF
>11|-|TRBV11-2|TRBJ2-3
ASSQASDRGGY
>12|-|TRBV29-1|TRBJ1-2
SVEANRGKGGYT